This is a list of T cell receptor beta chains from one sample in a study of T cells in Graves' hyperthyroidism and ophthalmopathy. MiXCR, applied by TCRdb to the multiplex PCR reads, yields one record per CDR3 protein. The data contain a few hundred thousand distinct CDR3 sequences, 13% to 15% of them singletons. Sequenced sample: blood. The source is a woman aged 45-65 years with Graves' hyperthyroidism that later progressed to Graves' ophthalmopathy. The CDR3 runs from the conserved cysteine through the conserved F or W. D genes are given only for firm matches. Clone size is shown for a subset of rows, as once, few, many or a class of expanded clone.

V: TRBV20-1
J: TRBJ2-1
D: TRBD2
size: many
DNA: TGCAGTGCTAGAGGAGCGGGAGGGGTATACAATGAGCAGTTCTTC
CDR3: CSARGAGGVYNEQFF

V: TRBV20-1
J: TRBJ2-2
D: NA
size: many
DNA: TGCAGTGCTCAATCGTGGGAGGTCACCGGGGAGCTGTTTTTT
CDR3: CSAQSWEVTGELFF

V: TRBV20-1
J: TRBJ2-1
D: NA
size: many
DNA: TGCAGTGCCGAGCCTTTGGGCGGGATGGGCAATGAGCAGTTCTTC
CDR3: CSAEPLGGMGNEQFF

V: TRBV20-1
J: TRBJ1-4
D: NA
size: many
DNA: TGCAGTACCCGACAGTCGACAGCAACTAATGAAAAACTGTTTTTT
CDR3: CSTRQSTATNEKLFF

V: TRBV29-1
J: TRBJ2-3
D: NA
size: many
DNA: TGCAGCGTCGGGACACCTATCTCCACAGATACGCAGTATTTT
CDR3: CSVGTPISTDTQYF

V: TRBV11-2
J: TRBJ2-7
D: NA
size: many
DNA: TGTGCCAGCAGCCACAGACACCTGAGCTCCTACGAGCAGTACTTC
CDR3: CASSHRHLSSYEQYF

V: TRBV5-1
J: TRBJ2-2
D: NA
size: many
DNA: TGCGCCAGCAGCATAGAAGGGGTGAGGAACACCGGGGAGCTGTTTTTT
CDR3: CASSIEGVRNTGELFF

V: TRBV15
J: TRBJ2-5
D: TRBD2
size: few
DNA: TGTGCCACCAGCAGAAGGACTAGCGGGAGTGGTCAAGAGACCCAGTACTTC
CDR3: CATSRRTSGSGQETQYF

V: TRBV6-1
J: TRBJ2-4
D: NA
size: few
DNA: TGTGCCAGCAGGAGTTACAGCCAGCTTCTAGCCAAAAACATTCAGTACTTC
CDR3: CASRSYSQLLAKNIQYF

V: TRBV18
J: TRBJ1-2
D: TRBD1
size: many
DNA: TGTGCCAGCTCACAAAGCTTCATGACAGGGGCCTATGGCTACACCTTC
CDR3: CASSQSFMTGAYGYTF

V: TRBV29-1
J: TRBJ2-1
D: TRBD2
size: few
DNA: TGCAGCGTCGCTGACCTGGGACAGTCGACCGGGACTAGCGGCCCGAAGTTCTTC
CDR3: CSVADLGQSTGTSGPKFF

V: TRBV7-8
J: TRBJ1-1
D: TRBD1
size: many
DNA: TGTGCCAGCAGCTCACCCCGAGGACAGGTGGAGGGAGCTTTCTTT
CDR3: CASSSPRGQVEGAFF

V: TRBV5-1
J: TRBJ1-2
D: NA
size: many
DNA: TGCGCCAGCAGCTTGGTGGGGGTTTCTAACTATGGCTACACCTTC
CDR3: CASSLVGVSNYGYTF

V: TRBV18
J: TRBJ2-2
D: NA
size: many
DNA: TGTGCCAGCTCACGGGACACCTACACCGGGGAGCTGTTTTTT
CDR3: CASSRDTYTGELFF

V: TRBV28
J: TRBJ2-7
D: TRBD2
size: NA
DNA: TGTGCCAGCAGTTCTCCCGGGGGGGGTAACAACGAGCAGTACTTC
CDR3: CASSSPGGGNNEQYF

V: TRBV2
J: TRBJ2-3
D: NA
size: many
DNA: TGTGCCAGCAGTGAAGCCCGCACAGATACGCAGTATTTT
CDR3: CASSEARTDTQYF

V: TRBV2
J: TRBJ1-1
D: TRBD1
size: many
DNA: TGTGCCAGCGGTTTGACAGGGTGGGGGACTGAAGCTTTCTTT
CDR3: CASGLTGWGTEAFF

V: TRBV12-3/TRBV12-4
J: TRBJ1-1
D: TRBD1
size: many
DNA: TGTGCCAGCAGGGCGTGGGACAGGATGAACACTGAAGCTTTCTTT
CDR3: CASRAWDRMNTEAFF

V: TRBV20-1
J: TRBJ2-3
D: NA
size: many
DNA: TGCAGTGCTAGAGATCTTGTCGGGGATACGCAGTATTTT
CDR3: CSARDLVGDTQYF

V: TRBV13
J: TRBJ1-2
D: NA
size: many
DNA: TGTGCCAGCAGCTTAGCGGACGGTGCTGATGGCTACACCTTC
CDR3: CASSLADGADGYTF